Listed below are T cell receptor beta chains from one sample, sequenced in a study of blood T cell repertoires in COVID-19. Measured with immunoSEQ multiplex PCR; TCRdb has only the in-frame clones, and not every one. The repertoire consists of 45,000 or so clones, with around nine tenths occurring once and the leading ten covering 14%. Sample: peripheral blood. All receptors come from a human donor in a cohort sampled during active COVID-19. Both conserved end residues are trimmed from each CDR3. The D gene is left open where the match is weak. Some rows have no size entry. The others give once, few or many, or a class for an expanded clone.

CDR3 protein | CDR3 length | clone size | V gene | D gene | J gene
ASSEGLAGEETQY | 13 | NA | TRBV5-6 | TRBD2 | TRBJ2-5
AIGDSLRYGYT | 11 | NA | TRBV10-3 | TRBD1 | TRBJ1-2
ATRGGMSTDTQY | 12 | few | TRBV5-8 | TRBD2 | TRBJ2-3
ASSPGSDSSTDTQY | 14 | NA | TRBV5-1 | NA | TRBJ2-3
ASSQRQGPGELF | 12 | NA | TRBV7-2 | TRBD1 | TRBJ2-2
ASSGYQRGVSNEQF | 14 | once | TRBV25-1 | TRBD2 | TRBJ2-1
ASSLGREGYGYT | 12 | NA | TRBV7-8 | NA | TRBJ1-2
ASSFIGQGAGELF | 13 | once | TRBV27 | TRBD1 | TRBJ2-2
ASSPRGHGNTEAF | 13 | once | TRBV18 | NA | TRBJ1-1
ASSLLGARTEAF | 12 | once | TRBV7-9 | NA | TRBJ1-1
SASSGFNEKLF | 11 | NA | TRBV20-1 | NA | TRBJ1-4
ASSMGQNTEAF | 11 | NA | TRBV19 | NA | TRBJ1-1
ASSLAVEGEKLF | 12 | NA | TRBV5-4 | NA | TRBJ1-4
ASSLDEFRTGASYGYT | 16 | NA | TRBV11-2 | TRBD1 | TRBJ1-2
ASLGQGGGYT | 10 | NA | TRBV6-5 | TRBD1 | TRBJ1-2
ASSQETSGGRHTQY | 14 | NA | TRBV4-2 | TRBD2 | TRBJ2-3
ASSYAGTGQPQH | 12 | NA | TRBV6-5 | TRBD1 | TRBJ1-5
ASSTGRVGSSVLT | 13 | NA | TRBV5-8 | NA | TRBJ2-6
ASSSAPLGGGADEQF | 15 | NA | TRBV7-3 | TRBD2 | TRBJ2-1
ASRWAPLNTEAF | 12 | NA | TRBV19 | NA | TRBJ1-1
SVERASSGTDTQY | 13 | NA | TRBV29-1 | NA | TRBJ2-3
ASSATRLGTTEAF | 13 | once | TRBV7-8 | NA | TRBJ1-1
ASSPVGRGVYNEQF | 14 | once | TRBV9 | TRBD2 | TRBJ2-1
ASSGQAGEDEQF | 12 | NA | TRBV6-6 | TRBD2 | TRBJ2-1
SASSAGGPEQF | 11 | NA | TRBV20-1 | TRBD2 | TRBJ2-1
ASSQDGSGTYNEQF | 14 | NA | TRBV3-1/TRBV3-2 | TRBD2 | TRBJ2-1
ASSTLAGVLAQY | 12 | NA | TRBV5-1 | TRBD2 | TRBJ2-3
ATSSRTGSGYT | 11 | NA | TRBV24-1 | TRBD1 | TRBJ1-2
ASSLAQNTGELF | 12 | NA | TRBV5-8 | NA | TRBJ2-2
ASSDRESSYNSPLH | 14 | NA | TRBV3-1/TRBV3-2 | NA | TRBJ1-6
ASSHGQGDNTEAF | 13 | NA | TRBV4-3 | TRBD1 | TRBJ1-1
ASSYSPKQGLPLH | 13 | NA | TRBV6-5 | NA | TRBJ1-6
AWSESWQGAITDTQY | 15 | NA | TRBV30 | TRBD1 | TRBJ2-3
ASSIRNRGASEKLF | 14 | NA | TRBV7-6 | TRBD1 | TRBJ1-4
AWRDKRAGTGELF | 13 | NA | TRBV30 | NA | TRBJ2-2
ASSESSGGALAEQF | 14 | NA | TRBV10-1 | TRBD2 | TRBJ2-1
ASSAFSGPTASFYGYT | 16 | NA | TRBV11-2 | NA | TRBJ1-2
ASSLEWLAEEMGETQY | 16 | NA | TRBV7-9 | TRBD2 | TRBJ2-5
ASSLGKGTTYEQY | 13 | NA | TRBV7-2 | NA | TRBJ2-7
AWRGRDRGLYGYT | 13 | NA | TRBV30 | TRBD1 | TRBJ1-2
ASSGQNRGTRADTQY | 15 | NA | TRBV10-2 | TRBD2 | TRBJ2-3
ASSIPTGTTDTQY | 13 | NA | TRBV27 | TRBD1 | TRBJ2-3
ASGQGQETQY | 10 | NA | TRBV5-1 | NA | TRBJ2-5
ASSFTSSPDTQY | 12 | NA | TRBV11-2 | NA | TRBJ2-3
ASSRSGGNEQF | 11 | NA | TRBV7-9 | TRBD2 | TRBJ2-1
ASSPPTRGPNEQF | 13 | NA | TRBV18 | TRBD1 | TRBJ2-1
ASSPNAGGGEKLF | 13 | NA | TRBV18 | TRBD1 | TRBJ1-4